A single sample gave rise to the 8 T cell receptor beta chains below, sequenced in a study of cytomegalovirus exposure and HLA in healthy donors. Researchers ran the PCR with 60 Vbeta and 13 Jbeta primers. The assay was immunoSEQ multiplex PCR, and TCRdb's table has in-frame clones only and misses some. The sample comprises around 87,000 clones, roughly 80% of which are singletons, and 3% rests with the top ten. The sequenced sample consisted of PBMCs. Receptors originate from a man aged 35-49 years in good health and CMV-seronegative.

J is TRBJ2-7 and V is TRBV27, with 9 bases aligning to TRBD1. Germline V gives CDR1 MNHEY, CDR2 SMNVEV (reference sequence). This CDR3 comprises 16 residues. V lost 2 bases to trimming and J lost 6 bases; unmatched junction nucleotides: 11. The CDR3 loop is CASSLGVGQGYREQYF. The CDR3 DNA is TGTGCCAGCAGTTTAGGGGTGGGACAGGGCTATCGCGAGCAGTACTTC.

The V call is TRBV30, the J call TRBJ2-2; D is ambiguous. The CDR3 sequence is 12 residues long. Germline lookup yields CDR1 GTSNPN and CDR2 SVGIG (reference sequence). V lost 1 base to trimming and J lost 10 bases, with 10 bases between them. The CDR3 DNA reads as TGTGCCTGGAGTGATGCAGTGGCGGAGCTGTTTTTT. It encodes CAWSDAVAELFF.

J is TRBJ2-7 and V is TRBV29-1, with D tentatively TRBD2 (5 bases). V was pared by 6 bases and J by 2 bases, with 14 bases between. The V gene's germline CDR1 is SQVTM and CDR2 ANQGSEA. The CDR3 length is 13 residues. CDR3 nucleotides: TGCAGCGTAAACCGGGATTCCACCTACGAGCAGTACTTC. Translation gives CSVNRDSTYEQYF.

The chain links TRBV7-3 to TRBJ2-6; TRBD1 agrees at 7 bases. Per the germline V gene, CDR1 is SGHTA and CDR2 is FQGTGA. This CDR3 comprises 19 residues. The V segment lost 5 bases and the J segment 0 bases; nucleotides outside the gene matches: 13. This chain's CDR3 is CASSPRPFQGVSGANVLTF. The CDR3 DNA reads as TGTGCCAGCAGCCCCCGGCCCTTTCAGGGGGTCTCTGGGGCCAACGTCCTGACTTTC.

CDR3 bases: TGTGCCTGGATCAAGAAGGGGCGCATTTACGAGCAGTACTTC. Protein product: CAWIKKGRIYEQYF. The gene calls are TRBV30 and TRBJ2-5; D perhaps matches TRBD1 (5 bases). The J call could be wrong; TRBJ2-7 is a better fit for the DNA end. CDR3 length: 14 residues. The germline CDR1 and CDR2 sequences are GTSNPN and SVGIG (reference sequence).

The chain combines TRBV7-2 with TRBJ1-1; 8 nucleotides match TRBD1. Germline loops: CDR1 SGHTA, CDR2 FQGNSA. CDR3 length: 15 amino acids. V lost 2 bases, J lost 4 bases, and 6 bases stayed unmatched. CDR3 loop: CASSLQGAISTEAFF. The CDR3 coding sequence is TGTGCCAGCAGCTTACAGGGGGCTATAAGCACTGAAGCTTTCTTT.

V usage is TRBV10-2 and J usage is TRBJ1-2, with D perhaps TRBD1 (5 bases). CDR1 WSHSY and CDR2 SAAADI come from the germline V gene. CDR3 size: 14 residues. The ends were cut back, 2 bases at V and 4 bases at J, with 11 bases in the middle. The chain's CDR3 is CASSEVGEGYGYTF. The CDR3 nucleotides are TGCGCCAGCAGTGAGGTAGGGGAAGGCTATGGCTACACCTTC.

CDR3 coding DNA: TGTGCCAGCAGCTCGGGAACGGAAGACGAGCAGTACTTC. Protein product: CASSSGTEDEQYF. The chain couples TRBV7-3 to TRBJ2-7; tentatively, D is TRBD2 (5 bases). CDR3 size: 13 residues. Deletions cut 4 bases from V and 5 bases from J, with 12 bases between. Germline CDR1 is SGHTA and CDR2 is FQGTGA.